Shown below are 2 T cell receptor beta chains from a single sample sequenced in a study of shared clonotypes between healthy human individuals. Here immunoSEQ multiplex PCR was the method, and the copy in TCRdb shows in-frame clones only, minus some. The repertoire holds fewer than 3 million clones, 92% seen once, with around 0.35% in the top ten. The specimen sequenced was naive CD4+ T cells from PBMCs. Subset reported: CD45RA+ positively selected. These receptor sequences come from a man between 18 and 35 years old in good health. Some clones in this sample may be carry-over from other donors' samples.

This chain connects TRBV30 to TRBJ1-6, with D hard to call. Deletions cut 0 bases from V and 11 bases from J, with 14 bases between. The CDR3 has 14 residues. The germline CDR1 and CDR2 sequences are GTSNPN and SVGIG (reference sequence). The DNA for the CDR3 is TGTGCCTGGAGTGTACGGGGAAATGTTCCACCCCTCCACTTT. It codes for CAWSVRGNVPPLHF. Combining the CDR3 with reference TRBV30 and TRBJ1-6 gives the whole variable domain SQTIHQWPATLVQPVGSPLSLECTVEGTSNPNLYWYRQAAGRGLQLLFYSVGIGQISSEVPQNLSASRPQDRQFILSSKKLLLSDSGFYLCAWSVRGNVPPLHFGNGTRLTVT.

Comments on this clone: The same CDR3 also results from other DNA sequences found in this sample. The CDR3 sequence is CASSDLTGYTEAFF. The CDR3 DNA is TGTGCCAGCAGTGACTTAACAGGGTACACTGAAGCTTTCTTT. This sequence joins TRBV6-1 and TRBJ1-1; D may be TRBD1 (6 bases). The germline V and J ends were trimmed by 3 bases and 3 bases, with 11 bases remaining between them. Germline V CDR1 and CDR2: MNHNS, SASEGT. CDR3 length: 14 amino acids.